These 16 T cell receptor beta chains share one sample of origin, sequenced in a study of T-cell reconstitution after alpha-beta-depleted transplantation in children. A TCRbeta library incorporating unique molecular identifiers was prepared. TCRdb ran MiXCR on the PCR reads and lists one entry per CDR3 protein. There are 490,000 or so distinct CDR3 sequences in the sample; approximately 12% occur only once, and about 6% lies in the top ten. The sequenced sample was PBMCs from the stem cell graft donor, obtained from the stem cell graft. The receptors stem from a human donor who donated a stem cell graft to a child with combined immunodeficiency.

The gene calls are TRBV5-1 and TRBJ2-3, with D perhaps TRBD1 (5 bases). The germline gives CDR1 SGHRS, CDR2 YFSETQ. The CDR3 covers 15 residues. V lost 0 bases and J 0 bases, leaving 8 bases between the germline ends. CDR3 loop: CASSLDQGSTDTQYF. CDR3 nucleotide sequence: TGCGCCAGCAGCTTGGACCAGGGTAGCACAGATACGCAGTATTTT.

This clonotype was picked up a small number of times. This chain connects TRBV7-2 to TRBJ2-1, with 13 bases lining up with TRBD2. Germline values: CDR1 SGHTA, CDR2 FQGNSA. V was clipped by 5 bases and J by 1 base; unmatched bases: 11. This CDR3 has 19 residues. Written as DNA, the CDR3 is TGTGCCAGCAGCCCAGCGGGACTAGCGGGAATCAAGTCCTACAATGAGCAGTTCTTC. Translating it yields CASSPAGLAGIKSYNEQFF.

The rearrangement links TRBV6-1 to TRBJ1-4; TRBD1 matches at 7 bases. From germline, CDR1 is MNHNS and CDR2 SASEGT. The CDR3 contains 14 residues. Trimming removed 6 bases from V and 7 bases from J; junction bases left unmatched: 8. DNA for the CDR3: TGTGCCAGCAGATTCAGGGGGGTGGGTGAAAAACTGTTTTTT. The encoded protein is CASRFRGVGEKLFF.

The gene calls are TRBV9 and TRBJ2-7; 10 nucleotides line up with TRBD1. CDR3 length: 14 amino acids. V was pared by 4 bases and J by 6 bases, with 7 bases of the junction left unmatched. Germline loops: CDR1 SGDLS, CDR2 YYNGEE. This CDR3 reads CASSQTTGGSEQYF. The CDR3, as DNA: TGTGCCAGCAGCCAAACGACAGGGGGCAGCGAGCAGTACTTC.

This clonotype showed up just a few times. This chain links TRBV5-1 with TRBJ1-2; D remains ambiguous. Per germline, CDR1 SGHRS and CDR2 YFSETQ. V was shortened by 0 bases and J by 5 bases, with 11 bases between the two germline ends. The CDR3 is 14 residues long. CDR3 in amino acids: CASSLAQSAYGYTF. In nucleotides, the CDR3 is TGCGCCAGCAGCTTGGCTCAGAGCGCGTATGGCTACACCTTC.

This sequence joins TRBV11-1 and TRBJ2-7; D may match TRBD1 or TRBD2 (5 bases each). CDR3 length: 18 amino acids. Germline V gene sequence: CDR1 SGHAT, CDR2 FQDESV (reference sequence). With 4 bases removed from V and 1 base from J, the gap between germline ends came to 23 bases. As DNA, the CDR3 is TGTGCCAGCAGCTCAACGATCTCTTGGGGACGGCCTTCCTACGAGCAGTACTTC. Translated: CASSSTISWGRPSYEQYF. The complete variable domain, with remaining parts taken from reference TRBV11-1 and TRBJ2-7, reads EAEVAQSPRYKITEKSQAVAFWCDPISGHATLYWYRQILGQGPELLVQFQDESVVDDSQLPKDRFSAERLKGVDSTLKIQPAELGDSAMYLCASSSTISWGRPSYEQYFGPGTRLTVT.

This clonotype occurred a few times. The chain couples TRBV4-3 to TRBJ2-3; the match to TRBD2 covers 7 bases. The CDR3 consists of 16 residues. The V gene's germline CDR1 is LGHNA and CDR2 YSLEER. V was clipped by 0 bases and J by 1 base; unmatched bases: 4. Written as DNA, the CDR3 is TGCGCCAGCAGCCAAGATCGACGGGGGGGCACAGATACGCAGTATTTT. It encodes CASSQDRRGGTDTQYF.

Ten or more counts support this clonotype. The V and J genes are TRBV29-1 and TRBJ2-4; possibly TRBD1 for D (6 bases). In germline, CDR1 is SQVTM, CDR2 ANQGSEA. V gave up 1 base and J gave up 1 base, with 11 bases separating them. The CDR3 has 15 amino acids. CDR3 bases: TGCAGCGTTGAAGGAGGAGACAGGGCCAAAAACATTCAGTACTTC. Amino acids: CSVEGGDRAKNIQYF. The variable domain in full, with the rest retrieved from reference TRBV29-1 and TRBJ2-4, is SAVISQKPSRDICQRGTSLTIQCQVDSQVTMMFWYRQQPGQSLTLIATANQGSEATYESGFVIDKFPISRPNLTFSTLTVSNMSPEDSSIYLCSVEGGDRAKNIQYFGAGTRLSVL.

There are a few counts of this clonotype. This sequence joins TRBV6-2 or TRBV6-3 and TRBJ2-7; 8 nucleotides line up with TRBD1. V lost 0 bases, J lost 5 bases, and 15 bases stayed unmatched. This CDR3 contains 18 residues. Looked up from germline, CDR1 is MNHEY and CDR2 is SVGEGT. The CDR3 reads CASSYSSAATGEMNEQYF. The CDR3 nucleotides read TGTGCCAGCAGTTACTCGTCCGCAGCGACAGGGGAAATGAACGAGCAGTACTTC.

In this sample, this clonotype turned up a few times. The rearrangement joins TRBV4-3 to TRBJ2-7; TRBD2 aligns across 9 bases. From germline, CDR1 is LGHNA and CDR2 YSLEER. CDR3 length: 16 residues. The V segment lost 3 bases and the J segment 6 bases; nucleotides outside the gene matches: 12. The CDR3 reads CASSHWGLAAPREQYF. CDR3 sequence (DNA): TGCGCCAGCAGCCACTGGGGACTAGCAGCCCCCCGCGAGCAGTACTTC.

This clonotype was picked up a small number of times. The gene calls are TRBV12-3 or TRBV12-4 and TRBJ2-5, with 10 positions matching TRBD2. V lost 4 bases and J lost 5; bases outside the gene matches: 4. There are 14 residues in the CDR3. CDR3 DNA: TGTGCCAGCAGTTCAGGGACTAGCGCCGAGACCCAGTACTTC. It encodes CASSSGTSAETQYF.

This clonotype was observed many times. The chain couples TRBV7-9 to TRBJ1-5; no firm D call. The V gene's germline CDR1 is SEHNR and CDR2 FQNEAQ (reference sequence). Trimming cost V 5 bases and J 4 bases, with 9 bases left between them. CDR3 length equals 13 residues. DNA for the CDR3: TGTGCCAGCAGCGCCGGCATTAATCAGCCCCAGCATTTT. Translated, it gives CASSAGINQPQHF.

This clonotype was recorded at least ten times. V is TRBV15 and J is TRBJ2-5; D is unresolved. The germline CDR1 and CDR2 sequences are LNHNV and YYDKDF (reference sequence). The ends were cut back, 3 bases at V and 1 base at J, with 3 bases in the middle. This CDR3 has 12 residues. The CDR3 is CATSRRQETQYF. CDR3 sequence (DNA): TGTGCCACCAGCAGGCGCCAAGAGACCCAGTACTTC.

The gene calls are TRBV12-5 and TRBJ2-1; TRBD1 matches 8 bases. V lost 1 base, J lost 6 bases, and 11 bases stayed unmatched. The CDR3 has 17 residues. CDR1 is LGHNT, CDR2 FRNRAP, per germline. The CDR3 DNA reads as TGTGCTAGTGGTTTGGGGACAGGGCATCATCTACGCAATGAGCAGTTCTTC. This sequence encodes CASGLGTGHHLRNEQFF.

The rearrangement uses TRBV7-3 and TRBJ2-5; D uncertain. In germline, CDR1 is SGHTA, CDR2 FQGTGA. CDR3 length: 13 amino acids. V shed 1 base and J shed 10 bases, with 13 bases lying between them. Here the CDR3 reads CASSLISGRDQYF. CDR3 coding DNA: TGTGCCAGCAGCTTAATCTCAGGAAGGGACCAGTACTTC.

This clonotype was counted ten times or more. The genes are TRBV12-3 or TRBV12-4 and TRBJ2-1; maybe TRBD1 (6 bases). This CDR3 has 14 residues. V lost 1 base and J lost 4, with 8 bases in between. CDR3 residues: CASSLDRAYNEQFF. The CDR3 nucleotides are TGTGCCAGCAGTTTAGACAGGGCTTACAATGAGCAGTTCTTC.